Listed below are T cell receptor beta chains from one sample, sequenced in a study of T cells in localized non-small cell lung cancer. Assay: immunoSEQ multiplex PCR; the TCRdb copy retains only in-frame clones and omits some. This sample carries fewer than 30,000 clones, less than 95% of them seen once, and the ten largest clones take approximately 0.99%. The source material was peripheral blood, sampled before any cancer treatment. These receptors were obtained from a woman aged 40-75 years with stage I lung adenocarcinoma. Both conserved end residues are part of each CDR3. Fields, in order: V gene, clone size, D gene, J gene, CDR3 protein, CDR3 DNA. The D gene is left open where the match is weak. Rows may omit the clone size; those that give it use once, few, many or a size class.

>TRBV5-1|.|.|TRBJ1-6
CASSLEGVSYNSPLHF
TGCGCCAGCAGCCTTGAGGGGGTCTCCTATAATTCACCCCTCCACTTT
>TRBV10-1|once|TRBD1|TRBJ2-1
CASSPGTGDDEQFF
TGCGCCAGCAGTCCCGGGACAGGAGATGATGAGCAGTTCTTC
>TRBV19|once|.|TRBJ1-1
CASSIGWGDTEAFF
TGTGCCAGTAGCATCGGATGGGGGGACACTGAAGCTTTCTTT
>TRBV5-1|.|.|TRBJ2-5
CASSSGTAGQETQYF
TGCGCCAGCAGCTCAGGGACGGCCGGTCAAGAGACCCAGTACTTC
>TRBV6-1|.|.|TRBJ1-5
CASSATNRASNQPQHF
TGTGCCAGCAGTGCTACTAACCGGGCAAGCAATCAGCCCCAGCATTTT
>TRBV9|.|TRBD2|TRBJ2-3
CASSPRTSQTDTQYF
TGTGCCAGCAGCCCGCGGACTAGTCAGACAGATACGCAGTATTTT
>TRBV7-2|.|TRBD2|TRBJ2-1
CASSLSAGAGSEQFF
TGTGCCAGCAGCTTATCGGCGGGAGCGGGGAGTGAGCAGTTCTTC
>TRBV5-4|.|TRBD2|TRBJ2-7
CASSLGGLAGGEQYF
TGTGCCAGCAGCTTGGGGGGACTAGCGGGAGGCGAGCAGTACTTC
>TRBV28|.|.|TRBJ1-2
CASSLNRDYTF
TGTGCCAGCAGTTTGAACAGGGATTACACCTTC
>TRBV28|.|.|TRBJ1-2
CASSPGRVDGYTF
TGTGCCAGCAGCCCGGGTAGGGTAGATGGCTACACCTTC
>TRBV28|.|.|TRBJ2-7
CASSHYEQYF
TGTGCCAGCAGTCACTACGAGCAGTACTTC
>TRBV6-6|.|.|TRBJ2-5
CASSLDGRETQYF
TGTGCCAGCAGCCTTGACGGAAGGGAGACCCAGTACTTC
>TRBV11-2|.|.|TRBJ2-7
CASTSGAVPYEQYF
TGTGCCAGCACCTCGGGGGCTGTTCCCTACGAGCAGTACTTC
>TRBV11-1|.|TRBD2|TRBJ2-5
CASGTSGGGQETQYF
TGTGCCAGCGGTACTAGCGGGGGGGGGCAAGAGACCCAGTACTTC
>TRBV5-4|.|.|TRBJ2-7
CASSLSLGSVSSYEQYF
TGTGCCAGCAGCTTATCACTGGGATCCGTGAGCTCCTACGAGCAGTACTTC
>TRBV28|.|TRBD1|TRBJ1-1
CASDSLRGRNTEAFF
TGTGCCAGCGATTCTTTAAGGGGGCGGAACACTGAAGCTTTCTTT
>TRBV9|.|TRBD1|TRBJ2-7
CASSARQGSGEQYF
TGTGCCAGCAGCGCTCGACAGGGATCCGGCGAGCAGTACTTC
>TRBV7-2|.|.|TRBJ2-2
CASSFRRDDGDTGELFF
TGTGCCAGCAGCTTCCGCCGGGACGATGGGGACACCGGGGAGCTGTTTTTT
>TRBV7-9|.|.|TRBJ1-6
CASGGGIYNSPLHF
TGTGCCAGCGGGGGTGGGATTTATAATTCACCCCTCCACTTT
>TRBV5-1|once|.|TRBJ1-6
CASSLAGGGRSPLHF
TGCGCCAGCAGCTTGGCCGGCGGGGGGAGGTCACCCCTCCACTTT
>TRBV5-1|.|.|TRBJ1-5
CASSLGQPLEPQHF
TGCGCCAGCAGCTTGGGACAGCCCTTGGAGCCCCAGCATTTT
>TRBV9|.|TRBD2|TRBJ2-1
CASSMTSGRADEQFF
TGTGCCAGCAGCATGACTAGCGGGAGGGCCGATGAGCAGTTCTTC
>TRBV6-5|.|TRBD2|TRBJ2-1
CASSYAAGGRLNEQFF
TGTGCCAGCAGTTACGCTGCGGGGGGGAGATTGAATGAGCAGTTCTTC
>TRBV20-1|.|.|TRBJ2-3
CSAKVPDTQYF
TGCAGTGCTAAGGTTCCAGATACGCAGTATTTT
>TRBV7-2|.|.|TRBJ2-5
CASSLGQGGTQYF
TGTGCCAGCAGCTTAGGGCAGGGTGGGACCCAGTACTTC